The 30 T cell receptor beta chains below all came from one sample that was sequenced in a study of CD8 T cells in ankylosing spondylitis. Study observations and caveats: Seven or eight highly homologous variants made up a TCR beta motif, and this motif appeared characteristic of ankylosing spondylitis blood.

No antigen has been assigned to these receptors. MiXCR, run by TCRdb on the 5' RACE reads, gives a single entry per CDR3 protein. The top ten clones hold 19% of a sample with 700,000 or so distinct CDR3 sequences, 15% to 20% of them seen once. The sample comprised blood, either unsorted or a sorted T cell fraction (not recorded which). The receptors were gathered from a male donor with ankylosing spondylitis.

A few counts support this clonotype. This chain uses TRBV5-6 with TRBJ2-1; D is perhaps TRBD1 or TRBD2 (5 bases each). Trimming took off 0 bases at V and 0 bases at J, with 10 bases between the two ends. Germline CDR1 reads SGHDT; CDR2 reads YYEEEE. The CDR3 is 16 amino acids. CDR3 in amino acids: CASSLEAGSSYNEQFF. In DNA form, the CDR3 reads TGTGCCAGCAGCTTGGAGGCAGGGAGCTCCTACAATGAGCAGTTCTTC. Filled out from reference TRBV5-6 and TRBJ2-1, the complete variable domain reads DAGVTQSPTHLIKTRGQQVTLRCSPKSGHDTVSWYQQALGQGPQFIFQYYEEEERQRGNFPDRFSGHQFPNYSSELNVNALLLGDSALYLCASSLEAGSSYNEQFFGPGTRLTVL.

The chain uses TRBV6-4 and TRBJ2-2; D not certain. The V gene's germline CDR1 is MRHNA and CDR2 SNTAGT. The CDR3 consists of 15 residues. The V gene lost 0 bases and the J gene lost 1 base, with 6 bases spanning the gap. This CDR3 is CASSDSKQNTGELFF. As DNA, the CDR3 is TGTGCCAGCAGTGACTCGAAACAGAACACCGGGGAGCTGTTTTTT.

The chain combines TRBV28 with TRBJ1-2; D is unclear. Germline V gene lookup returns CDR1 MDHEN and CDR2 SYDVKM. The V end was cut by 5 bases, the J end by 5 bases, with 12 bases between. The CDR3 loop spans 13 amino acids. The CDR3 coding sequence is TGTGCCAGCAGTCCAAAGGGAGGGTATGGCTACACCTTC. Translating gives CASSPKGGYGYTF.

This clonotype was seen only a few times. The chain has TRBV7-9 and TRBJ1-3; tentatively, D is TRBD1 (5 bases). The CDR3 loop spans 14 amino acids. CDR1 SEHNR and CDR2 FQNEAQ come from the germline V gene (reference sequence). V lost 2 bases to trimming and J lost 8 bases, with 13 bases between them. Here the CDR3 reads CASSLSGLRDTIYF. CDR3 coding DNA: TGTGCCAGCAGCTTAAGCGGGCTCAGGGACACCATATATTTT.

At least ten counts were recorded for this clonotype. The chain combines TRBV20-1 with TRBJ2-3, with TRBD2 matching 7 bases. Trimming at V came to 5 bases and at J to 4 bases, leaving 3 bases not matched to a gene. There are 12 residues in the CDR3. Germline CDR1 is DFQATT and CDR2 is SNEGSKA (reference sequence). The CDR3 DNA is TGCAGTGCTTGGACTAGTGCAGATACGCAGTATTTT. Translation gives CSAWTSADTQYF.

The chain joins TRBV7-2 to TRBJ2-5; D remains ambiguous. V was cut by 2 bases and J by 2 bases, with 6 bases left in between. The CDR3 is 13 amino acids. Germline assignment: CDR1 SGHTA and CDR2 FQGNSA. This CDR3 is CASSLKGQETQYF. CDR3 nucleotides: TGTGCCAGCAGCTTAAAGGGACAAGAGACCCAGTACTTC.

This clonotype was counted only a few times. This chain links TRBV27 with TRBJ2-1; D unclear. The CDR3 totals 15 residues. From germline, CDR1 is MNHEY and CDR2 SMNVEV (reference sequence). The V and J ends lost 2 bases and 5 bases respectively, with 13 bases between them. In nucleotides, the CDR3 is TGTGCCAGCAGTTTAATGCCTACCCCAAACAATGAGCAGTTCTTC. Residues: CASSLMPTPNNEQFF.

This clonotype was detected a few times. The chain employs TRBV10-3 and TRBJ2-5; 10 bases line up with TRBD1. The CDR3 spans 14 residues. The V gene's germline CDR1 is ENHRY and CDR2 SYGVKD. Trimming took 0 bases from V and 5 from J; bases not matched to a gene: 0. CDR3: CAISESDRGETQYF. The CDR3 nucleotides read TGTGCCATCAGTGAGTCGGACAGGGGGGAGACCCAGTACTTC.

V usage is TRBV20-1 and J usage is TRBJ2-7; 8 nucleotides agree with TRBD1. The CDR3 has 16 residues. CDR1 and CDR2 from the germline V gene are DFQATT and SNEGSKA (reference sequence). Unmatched junction bases numbered 10, after V lost 0 bases and J lost 3 bases. CDR3 sequence reads: CSAREPATGDDYEQYF. The CDR3, as DNA: TGCAGTGCTAGAGAACCAGCGACAGGGGACGACTACGAGCAGTACTTC.

At least ten counts were recorded for this clonotype. The V call is TRBV7-9, the J call TRBJ2-5; D may match TRBD1 or TRBD2 (6 bases each). V lost 3 bases and J 4 bases, leaving 18 bases between the germline ends. From germline, CDR1 is SEHNR and CDR2 FQNEAQ (reference sequence). The CDR3 totals 16 residues. DNA of the CDR3: TGTGCCAGCAGCTTCGGAGGGGGTAATTCAGGAGAGACCCAGTACTTC. It codes for CASSFGGGNSGETQYF.

This clonotype was counted many times. The genes are TRBV5-5 and TRBJ2-3; D possibly corresponds to TRBD2 (6 bases). The CDR3 extends over 15 amino acids. Trimming left V 0 bases short and J 2 bases short, with 10 bases between. Germline values: CDR1 SGHKS, CDR2 YYEKEE (reference sequence). The CDR3 bases are TGTGCCAGCAGCTTGGACGGGAGAGCCACAGATACGCAGTATTTT. As protein: CASSLDGRATDTQYF.

This rearrangement joins TRBV28 to TRBJ2-1, with 10 positions matching TRBD2. The germline gives CDR1 MDHEN, CDR2 SYDVKM. Trimming took 7 bases from V and 9 from J; bases not matched to a gene: 9. This CDR3 is built from 14 residues. The CDR3 DNA follows: TGTGCCAGCATCCCTCTAGCGGGAGCGGGTGAGCAGTTCTTC. Its protein product is CASIPLAGAGEQFF.

The chain joins TRBV12-3 or TRBV12-4 to TRBJ2-7; TRBD1 aligns across 11 bases. Trimming cost V 0 bases and J 7 bases; bases outside gene matches: 5. The CDR3 is 15 amino acids. The CDR3 reads CASSLALGTGGEQYF. CDR3 sequence (DNA): TGTGCCAGCAGTTTAGCCCTCGGGACAGGGGGAGAGCAGTACTTC.

This clonotype was counted many times. This chain uses TRBV30 with TRBJ1-4, with D possibly TRBD1 on 5 matching bases. Germline loops: CDR1 GTSNPN, CDR2 SVGIG (reference sequence). CDR3 length: 13 residues. Trimming left V 3 bases short and J 8 bases short, with 13 bases between. This CDR3 reads CAWSGGVKEKLFF. The CDR3 coding sequence is TGTGCCTGGAGCGGAGGGGTTAAGGAAAAACTGTTTTTT. The full variable domain, with the rest looked up from reference TRBV30 and TRBJ1-4, is SQTIHQWPATLVQPVGSPLSLECTVEGTSNPNLYWYRQAAGRGLQLLFYSVGIGQISSEVPQNLSASRPQDRQFILSSKKLLLSDSGFYLCAWSGGVKEKLFFGSGTQLSVL.

The chain carries TRBV9 and TRBJ2-5, with 9 nucleotides matching TRBD2. Germline-derived CDR1 and CDR2 are SGDLS and YYNGEE. The CDR3 is made up of 14 amino acids. Trimming at V came to 4 bases and at J to 5 bases, leaving 6 bases not matched to a gene. The CDR3 loop is CASSLTSGGETQYF. The CDR3 DNA reads as TGTGCCAGCAGCCTGACTAGCGGAGGGGAGACCCAGTACTTC.

The rearrangement uses TRBV5-6 and TRBJ1-1; D is ambiguous. Trimming removed 1 base at V and 2 bases at J, with 12 bases between. Germline CDR1 and CDR2: SGHDT and YYEEEE. The CDR3 sequence is 15 residues long. The DNA of the CDR3 is TGTGCCAGCAGCTTGCAAGGGTTAAGTAACACTGAAGCTTTCTTT. It translates to CASSLQGLSNTEAFF. Full variable domain (missing parts from reference TRBV5-6 and TRBJ1-1): DAGVTQSPTHLIKTRGQQVTLRCSPKSGHDTVSWYQQALGQGPQFIFQYYEEEERQRGNFPDRFSGHQFPNYSSELNVNALLLGDSALYLCASSLQGLSNTEAFFGQGTRLTVV.

The rearrangement links TRBV6-2 or TRBV6-3 to TRBJ1-5; TRBD1 aligns across 8 bases. CDR1 and CDR2 from the germline V gene are MNHEY and SVGEGT. CDR3 size: 13 residues. V shed 6 bases and J 6 bases; nucleotides not matched to a gene: 4. As DNA, the CDR3 is TGTGCCAGCAGCCCGACAGGGGCTCAGCCCCAGCATTTT. Residues: CASSPTGAQPQHF.

The chain carries TRBV5-1 and TRBJ2-1; 9 nucleotides agree with TRBD2. J lost 2 bases, V lost 1 base, and 4 bases had no gene match. The CDR3 covers 16 residues. The germline V gene has CDR1 SGHRS and CDR2 YFSETQ. The CDR3 spells CASSLISGSPYNEQFF. DNA of the CDR3: TGCGCCAGCAGCTTGATTAGCGGGAGTCCCTACAATGAGCAGTTCTTC.

The CDR3 DNA reads as TGTGCCAGCAGTTTCGCCGGGACAAACTCCTACGAGCAGTACTTC. Protein sequence: CASSFAGTNSYEQYF. The V call is TRBV28, the J call TRBJ2-7, with TRBD1 as a possible D gene (6 bases). The germline CDR1 and CDR2 sequences are MDHEN and SYDVKM. Trimming stripped 3 bases from V and 0 bases from J, with 12 bases between. This CDR3 is 15 amino acids long.

This clonotype was detected a few times. The chain has TRBV6-1 and TRBJ1-3; a possible D gene is TRBD1 (5 bases). V was shortened by 7 bases and J by 0 bases, with 7 bases between the two germline ends. The CDR3 spans 13 residues. Looked up from germline, CDR1 is MNHNS and CDR2 is SASEGT. The CDR3, as DNA: TGTGCCAGCAAGGGGTTCTCTGGAAACACCATATATTTT. It yields the protein CASKGFSGNTIYF.

The chain links TRBV20-1 to TRBJ2-1, with 13 positions matching TRBD2. V trimming: 1 base; J trimming: 4 bases; junction bases outside the gene matches: 10. Germline V gene sequence: CDR1 DFQATT, CDR2 SNEGSKA (reference sequence). The length of the CDR3 is 18 residues. CDR3 loop: CSARVTSGGHKGYNEQFF. The CDR3 DNA sequence: TGCAGTGCTAGAGTGACTAGCGGGGGGCACAAGGGATACAATGAGCAGTTCTTC.

This clonotype was counted a few times. The chain has TRBV3-1 and TRBJ2-5, with D perhaps being TRBD1 or TRBD2 (5 bases each). The CDR3 runs 15 residues. Trimming removed 7 bases at V and 3 bases at J, with 18 bases between. Germline CDR1 LGHDT, CDR2 YNNKEL (reference sequence). The CDR3 coding sequence is TGTGCCAGCACCGAGGCCGGGACCCCTAAAGAGACCCAGTACTTC. Translation: CASTEAGTPKETQYF.

This clonotype has only a few counts. The chain links TRBV2 to TRBJ2-2, with 12 bases aligning to TRBD1. The CDR3 loop spans 17 amino acids. The germline gives CDR1 SNHLY, CDR2 FYNNEI. J gave up 7 bases and V 6 bases, and 12 bases lay outside the gene matches. The CDR3 nucleotides read TGTGCCAGCAGACCCGATGCCGGGACAGGGGGCTTCGGGGAGCTGTTTTTT. It codes for CASRPDAGTGGFGELFF.

The sample holds many counts of this clonotype. V is TRBV20-1 and J is TRBJ2-5; D remains unclear. In germline, CDR1 is DFQATT, CDR2 SNEGSKA (reference sequence). The V end was cut by 1 base, the J end by 3 bases, with 6 bases between. This CDR3 is built from 12 residues. The CDR3 sequence is CSARGAEETQYF. The CDR3 DNA follows: TGCAGTGCTAGAGGGGCAGAAGAGACCCAGTACTTC.

In this sample, this clonotype turned up many times. V gene TRBV20-1 combines with J gene TRBJ1-6; D is ambiguous. Looked up from germline, CDR1 is DFQATT and CDR2 is SNEGSKA (reference sequence). The CDR3 loop spans 17 amino acids. The V end was cut by 3 bases, the J end by 7 bases, with 22 bases between. The CDR3 is CSARADLGYRSNSPLHF. CDR3 in DNA: TGCAGTGCTAGGGCCGACCTAGGGTATAGGTCAAATTCACCCCTCCACTTT.

This clonotype was seen a handful of times. The chain has TRBV12-3 or TRBV12-4 and TRBJ1-1; D unclear. Trimming shortened V by 4 bases and J by 5 bases, and 11 bases separated the two germline ends. There are 13 residues in the CDR3. The CDR3 is CASSSLHRTEAFF. The CDR3 region has the DNA TGTGCCAGCAGTTCCCTTCATAGGACTGAAGCTTTCTTT.

This clonotype was observed a handful of times. The gene calls are TRBV20-1 and TRBJ2-7; 9 nucleotides agree with TRBD1. The germline V gene has CDR1 DFQATT and CDR2 SNEGSKA (reference sequence). V gave up 5 bases and J gave up 0 bases; unmatched junction bases: 5. The length of the CDR3 is 14 residues. CDR3 in amino acids: CSAQSGQGSYEQYF. The CDR3, as DNA: TGCAGTGCTCAATCGGGACAGGGCTCCTACGAGCAGTACTTC.

The V gene is TRBV2, the J gene TRBJ2-2; 8 nucleotides match TRBD2. This CDR3 comprises 17 residues. Trimming at V came to 5 bases and at J to 8 bases, leaving 16 bases not matched to a gene. Per the germline V gene, CDR1 is SNHLY and CDR2 is FYNNEI. CDR3 bases: TGTGCCAGCAGTCCCCCTCGCCCCGGGGGGGTATTAGGGGAGCTGTTTTTT. Its protein product is CASSPPRPGGVLGELFF.

The rearrangement joins TRBV7-8 to TRBJ2-3; 8 bases align to TRBD1. This CDR3 comprises 15 residues. CDR1 is SGHVS and CDR2 is FQNEAQ in the germline V gene. V lost 3 bases and J lost 6; bases outside the gene matches: 8. DNA of the CDR3: TGTGCCAGCAGCTTCCAACGGACAGGGCGGGATACGCAGTATTTT. It is translated as CASSFQRTGRDTQYF.

This clonotype was seen a handful of times. The chain recombines TRBV3-1 with TRBJ2-5, with TRBD1 as a possible D gene (6 bases). In germline, CDR1 is LGHDT, CDR2 YNNKEL (reference sequence). The CDR3 spans 15 residues. The ends were cut back, 1 base at V and 2 bases at J, with 11 bases in the middle. As DNA, the CDR3 is TGTGCCAGCAGCCAAGGACGAAGGGGGCAAGAGACCCAGTACTTC. Translating gives CASSQGRRGQETQYF.